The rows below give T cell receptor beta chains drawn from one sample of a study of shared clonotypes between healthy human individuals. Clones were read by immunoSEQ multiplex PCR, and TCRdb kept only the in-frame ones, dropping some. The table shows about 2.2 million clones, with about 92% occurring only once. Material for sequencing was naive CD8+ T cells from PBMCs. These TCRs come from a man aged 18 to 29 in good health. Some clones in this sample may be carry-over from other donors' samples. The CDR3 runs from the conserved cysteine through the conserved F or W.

CSVEEIGDFSDTQYF,TRBV29-1
CSVQDGTGAYEQYF,TRBV29-1
CASSLGPGQGKVLGYTF,TRBV28
CVSSSNPGTAMNTEAFF,TRBV7-9
CASSRGAGNEQFF,TRBV9
CASSENSYEQYF,TRBV25-1
CASSSRQPYEQYF,TRBV27
CASSGTRTGELFF,TRBV6-5
CASSREEKESLGGRETQYF,TRBV4-1
CASSASGHRGDTEAFF,TRBV5-5
CASSPMGATYEQYF,TRBV18
CASSGSGLGISYEQYF,TRBV5-5
CATSGPGFPSYGYTF,TRBV15
CASSSPQAGLIYEQYF,TRBV11-2
CASSQGGSLQETQYF,TRBV4-1
CASRGRTPYYEQYF,TRBV27
CASSSLPRGVGETQYF,TRBV27
CASSTRTQGRGADTQYF,TRBV9
CASSPRSSEEKLFF,TRBV11-2
CASTPRLGGIYGYTF,TRBV6-5
CASSDGLVGYF,TRBV6-5